The 18 T cell receptor beta chains below were found in one sample sequenced in a study of siplizumab effects on memory and regulatory T cells. Profiled with immunoSEQ multiplex PCR; TCRdb holds only in-frame clones, not every one. The sample yields 90,000 to 120,000 clones, 85% to 95% seen once. The sequencing sample was made of Tregs sorted from blood. The receptors originated from a human donor in good health.

This chain uses TRBV28 with TRBJ2-3, with unresolved D. The CDR3 consists of 15 residues. Germline CDR1 and CDR2: MDHEN and SYDVKM. V lost 3 bases and J 2 bases, leaving 12 bases between the germline ends. The CDR3 region is CASSFLSVITDTQYF. Written as DNA, the CDR3 is TGTGCCAGCAGTTTCCTAAGTGTCATCACAGATACGCAGTATTTT.

The J gene is TRBJ2-1, the V gene TRBV7-8, with D hard to call. The CDR3 runs to 16 residues. V shed 4 bases and J shed 1 base, with 14 bases lying between them. From germline, CDR1 is SGHVS and CDR2 FQNEAQ. CDR3 region: CASSSTLFLSYNEQFF. The DNA of the CDR3 is TGTGCCAGCAGCTCAACTCTATTCCTTTCCTACAATGAGCAGTTCTTC.

This chain links TRBV5-4 with TRBJ2-7, with 9 bases identical to TRBD2. The germline gives CDR1 SGHNT, CDR2 YYREEE (reference sequence). The CDR3 totals 14 residues. V trimming: 4 bases; J trimming: 3 bases; junction bases outside the gene matches: 5. The CDR3 here is CASSNKREDYEQYF. The CDR3, as DNA: TGTGCCAGCAGCAATAAGCGGGAGGACTACGAGCAGTACTTC.

J is TRBJ2-4 and V is TRBV5-1; D is perhaps TRBD1 (7 bases). The ends were cut back, 2 bases at V and 9 bases at J, with 9 bases in the middle. The CDR3 runs 12 residues. Germline loops: CDR1 SGHRS, CDR2 YFSETQ. The CDR3 sequence is CASSFQGGIQYF. CDR3 DNA sequence: TGCGCCAGCAGCTTTCAGGGGGGCATTCAGTACTTC.

This clone was counted a single time. The chain carries TRBV29-1 and TRBJ2-1; TRBD2 might be the D (6 bases). Germline V CDR1 and CDR2: SQVTM, ANQGSEA. The V and J ends lost 3 bases and 9 bases respectively, with 18 bases between them. The CDR3 spans 14 residues. CDR3 in amino acids: CSVDWAGSGTEQFF. Here the CDR3 DNA reads TGCAGCGTTGATTGGGCGGGATCCGGGACTGAGCAGTTCTTC.

The genes are TRBV29-1 and TRBJ2-3, with D unclear. This CDR3 has 14 residues. Germline-derived CDR1 and CDR2 are SQVTM and ANQGSEA. The germline V and J ends were trimmed by 0 bases and 1 base, with 8 bases remaining between them. The CDR3 DNA sequence: TGCAGCGTTGAAGATAGAACCCGCACAGATACGCAGTATTTT. This encodes CSVEDRTRTDTQYF.

V usage is TRBV6-1 and J usage is TRBJ2-3, with D perhaps matching TRBD2 (6 bases). The germline V gene has CDR1 MNHNS and CDR2 SASEGT. V shed 0 bases and J shed 0 bases, with 16 bases lying between them. CDR3 length: 18 amino acids. CDR3 sequence reads: CASSEAGWGGTSTDTQYF. CDR3 DNA sequence: TGTGCCAGCAGTGAAGCGGGGTGGGGCGGGACCAGCACAGATACGCAGTATTTT.

The chain is built from TRBV9 and TRBJ2-3, with a weak D call TRBD2 (5 bases). V was pared by 0 bases and J by 5 bases, with 16 bases between. The CDR3 length is 16 residues. From germline, CDR1 is SGDLS and CDR2 YYNGEE. CDR3 protein: CASSVEVGAGIDTQYF. As DNA, the CDR3 is TGTGCCAGCAGCGTAGAGGTGGGAGCAGGAATAGATACGCAGTATTTT.

The chain links TRBV6-5 to TRBJ1-2; possibly TRBD1 for D (6 bases). V lost 0 bases and J 4 bases, leaving 12 bases between the germline ends. The CDR3 covers 15 residues. Germline V gene sequence: CDR1 MNHEY, CDR2 SVGAGI. Written as DNA, the CDR3 is TGTGCCAGCAGTTACTCGGGCAGGGGAAGCTATGGCTACACCTTC. Its translation: CASSYSGRGSYGYTF.

The J gene is TRBJ1-1, the V gene TRBV18; 7 nucleotides agree with TRBD1. This CDR3 is built from 13 residues. Unmatched junction bases numbered 4, after V lost 2 bases and J lost 7 bases. The germline gives CDR1 KGHSH, CDR2 LQKENI. As DNA, the CDR3 is TGTGCCAGCTCACCAGGGGGGACAGATGAAGCTTTCTTT. Its translation: CASSPGGTDEAFF.

This clone was seen once. This rearrangement joins TRBV7-9 to TRBJ1-2; 10 positions agree with TRBD1. Losses at the gene ends were 5 bases for V and 2 bases for J; bases not matched to a gene: 11. Germline CDR1 reads SEHNR; CDR2 reads FQNEAQ (reference sequence). This CDR3 contains 17 residues. This CDR3 reads CASSPIPGQGFNYGYTF. The CDR3 DNA follows: TGTGCCAGCAGCCCGATCCCGGGACAGGGGTTCAACTATGGCTACACCTTC.

This chain connects TRBV25-1 to TRBJ1-4, with 9 bases identical to TRBD1. V trimming: 2 bases; J trimming: 4 bases; junction bases outside the gene matches: 2. Germline V gene data show CDR1 as MGHDK and CDR2 as SYGVNS. The CDR3 has 15 residues. The CDR3 nucleotides read TGTGCCAGCAGTGAAAGACAGGGGGTTAATGAAAAACTGTTTTTT. Amino acids: CASSERQGVNEKLFF. Based on the CDR3 plus reference TRBV25-1 and TRBJ1-4, the full variable domain is EADIYQTPRYLVIGTGKKITLECSQTMGHDKMYWYQQDPGMELHLIHYSYGVNSTEKGDLSSESTVSRIRTEHFPLTLESARPSHTSQYLCASSERQGVNEKLFFGSGTQLSVL.

A word on this clone: The sample holds other DNA sequences that translate to the same CDR3. This chain connects TRBV5-1 to TRBJ2-7, with 7 bases that match TRBD1. Germline-derived CDR1 and CDR2 are SGHRS and YFSETQ. The length of the CDR3 is 14 residues. The junction had 3 bases not matched to a gene; V was cut back by 3 bases and J by 0 bases. The CDR3 DNA sequence: TGCGCCAGCAGCTCCAGGGACAGCTCCTACGAGCAGTACTTC. It encodes CASSSRDSSYEQYF.

The chain joins TRBV5-5 to TRBJ2-1; 8 bases line up with TRBD1. In germline, CDR1 is SGHKS, CDR2 YYEKEE (reference sequence). The CDR3 length is 15 residues. Unmatched junction bases numbered 10, after V lost 4 bases and J lost 7 bases. Here the CDR3 reads CASSPPTGVWNEQFF. CDR3 DNA: TGTGCCAGCAGCCCTCCGACAGGGGTGTGGAATGAGCAGTTCTTC.

The V call is TRBV5-1, the J call TRBJ2-5; possibly TRBD1 or TRBD2 for D (5 bases each). This CDR3 region has 14 residues. Germline V gene lookup returns CDR1 SGHRS and CDR2 YFSETQ. Deletions cut 1 base from V and 5 bases from J, with 12 bases between. The CDR3 region is CASSLISGTETQYF. DNA for the CDR3: TGCGCCAGCAGCTTGATTTCTGGGACGGAGACCCAGTACTTC.

The chain joins TRBV14 to TRBJ2-3, with D possibly matching TRBD2 (6 bases). Per the germline V gene, CDR1 is SGHDN and CDR2 is FVKESK. V was clipped by 6 bases and J by 6 bases, with 10 bases between them. There are 12 residues in the CDR3. The CDR3 is CASSPGGDTQYF. The DNA of the CDR3 is TGTGCCAGCAGTCCCGGAGGGGATACGCAGTATTTT.

The chain carries TRBV2 and TRBJ2-3; perhaps D is TRBD1 or TRBD2 (5 bases each). V lost 6 bases and J 5 bases, leaving 15 bases between the germline ends. Germline CDR1 SNHLY, CDR2 FYNNEI. CDR3 length equals 14 residues. CDR3: CASRNKQGVDTQYF. The CDR3 nucleotides read TGTGCCAGCAGAAACAAGCAGGGAGTAGATACGCAGTATTTT.

This chain connects TRBV2 to TRBJ1-2, with 8 bases aligning to TRBD1. J was trimmed by 7 bases and V by 10 bases; bases with no gene match: 5. Germline CDR1 and CDR2: SNHLY and FYNNEI. CDR3 size: 11 residues. CDR3 in amino acids: CAINTGGGYTF. The CDR3 DNA reads as TGTGCCATCAACACAGGGGGTGGCTACACCTTC.